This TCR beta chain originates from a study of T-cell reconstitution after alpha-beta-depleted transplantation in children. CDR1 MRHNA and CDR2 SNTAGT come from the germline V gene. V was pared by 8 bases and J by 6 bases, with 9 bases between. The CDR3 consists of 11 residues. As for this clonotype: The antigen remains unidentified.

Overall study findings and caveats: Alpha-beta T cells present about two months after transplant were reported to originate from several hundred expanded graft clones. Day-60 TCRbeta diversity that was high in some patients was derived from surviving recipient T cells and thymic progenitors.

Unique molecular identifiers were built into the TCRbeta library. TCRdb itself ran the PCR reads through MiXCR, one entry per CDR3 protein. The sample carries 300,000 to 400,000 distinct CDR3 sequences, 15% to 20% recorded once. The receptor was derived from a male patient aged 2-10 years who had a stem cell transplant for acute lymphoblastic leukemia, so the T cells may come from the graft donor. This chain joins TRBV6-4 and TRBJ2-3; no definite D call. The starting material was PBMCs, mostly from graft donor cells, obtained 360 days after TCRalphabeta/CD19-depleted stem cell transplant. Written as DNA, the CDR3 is TGTGCCAGCGCTCTAGGGGATACGCAGTATTTT. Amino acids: CASALGDTQYF.